Shown below are 7 T cell receptor beta chains from a single sample sequenced in a study of cytomegalovirus exposure and HLA in healthy donors (TCRdb year 2017). Library creation used the immunoSEQ multiplex PCR assay. The multiplex PCR relied on a mix of 60 forward primers for TCR Vbeta segments and 13 reverse primers for TCR Jbeta segments. TCRdb obtained this table from immuneACCESS and retained in-frame rearrangements with V and J assigned. These tables miss some clones; where compared with another copy, unresolved V genes account for less than half of the shortfall, and the remainder is unexplained. The sample contains about 200,000 clones, less than 85% of them found a single time. The top ten constitute approximately 0.22% of the sample. Sequenced: PBMCs. Receptors were obtained from a girl aged 2 to 9 in good health and CMV-seronegative.

The V and J genes are TRBV2 and TRBJ2-7, with 7 bases aligning to TRBD2. Germline assignment: CDR1 SNHLY and CDR2 FYNNEI. This CDR3 is 16 amino acids long. V lost 0 bases, J lost 1 base, and 6 bases stayed unmatched. DNA of the CDR3: TGTGCCAGCAGTGAAGCGGGACTAAGCCCTTCCTACGAGCAGTACTTC. Translating gives CASSEAGLSPSYEQYF.

The chain combines TRBV6-5 with TRBJ1-3; no clear D gene. Between the trimmed V and J ends, which lost 8 bases and 0 bases, there was a span of 11 bases. Germline assignment: CDR1 MNHEY and CDR2 SVGAGI. This CDR3 comprises 14 residues. The CDR3 here is CASSGGVSGNTIYF. The CDR3 DNA sequence: TGTGCCAGCTCTGGAGGAGTCTCTGGAAACACCATATATTTT.

The chain carries TRBV30 and TRBJ2-1, with 7 bases lining up with TRBD2. CDR1 and CDR2 from the germline V gene are GTSNPN and SVGIG (reference sequence). V dropped 4 bases and J dropped 10; count of bases not matched to a gene: 10. CDR3 size: 13 residues. CDR3 bases: TGTGCCTGGACCAACCCCAAGCGGGGCGAGCAGTTCTTC. Translation gives CAWTNPKRGEQFF.

The chain couples TRBV19 to TRBJ2-1, with 8 bases that match TRBD2. After removal of 5 bases from V and 7 bases from J, the junction contained 4 bases not matched to a gene. Germline-derived CDR1 and CDR2 are LNHDA and SQIVND (reference sequence). The CDR3 is 13 amino acids. This chain's CDR3 is CASSRLAGNEQFF. The CDR3 region has the DNA TGTGCCAGTAGTCGGTTAGCGGGGAATGAGCAGTTCTTC.

This clone was counted between two and nine times. The J gene is TRBJ1-1, the V gene TRBV5-4; D not resolved. CDR3 length equals 13 residues. Trimming cost V 4 bases and J 2 bases, with 9 bases left between them. Germline V gives CDR1 SGHNT, CDR2 YYREEE (reference sequence). CDR3 loop: CASSATSNTEAFF. The CDR3 DNA reads TGTGCCAGCAGCGCGACATCTAACACTGAAGCTTTCTTT. The whole variable domain, remainder taken from reference TRBV5-4 and TRBJ1-1, is ETGVTQSPTHLIKTRGQQVTLRCSSQSGHNTVSWYQQALGQGPQFIFQYYREEENGRGNFPPRFSGLQFPNYSSELNVNALELDDSALYLCASSATSNTEAFFGQGTRLTVV.

The chain has TRBV4-1 and TRBJ2-1; TRBD2 might be the D (5 bases). V shed 0 bases and J shed 6 bases, with 12 bases lying between them. Germline loops: CDR1 MGHRA, CDR2 YSYEKL. The CDR3 has 15 amino acids. CDR3 nucleotide sequence: TGCGCCAGCAGCCAAGAGAGGCTAGCCCCCAATGAGCAGTTCTTC. This sequence encodes CASSQERLAPNEQFF.

The chain is built from TRBV2 and TRBJ1-2; a possible D gene is TRBD1 (6 bases). CDR3 length: 12 amino acids. Germline V gene data show CDR1 as SNHLY and CDR2 as FYNNEI. V lost 1 base and J lost 6, with 6 bases in between. The CDR3 loop is CASSEDRDGYTF. The CDR3 bases are TGTGCCAGCAGTGAAGACAGGGATGGCTACACCTTC.